This T cell receptor beta chain was identified during a study of human T cells and chemical hapten exposure. Study results and caveats: Sensitizing with DPC caused no change in TCRs above 1 in 1000 frequency. Higher patch test scores went with higher counts of PT1 expanded TCRs.

Each cDNA molecule in the library carried unique molecular identifiers. TCRdb reprocessed the RACE reads via MiXCR and lists one record per CDR3 protein. In the table there are under 40,000 distinct CDR3 sequences, 5.5% to 7.5% of which are singletons. This clonotype turned up a few times. Its antigen is not known. The junction does not match germline at one end; this may be a read error. Specified time point: patch test 1, 2 weeks after DPC sensitization. Sample treatment: therapeutic diphenylcyclopropenone sensitization with weekly scalp DPC. Extraction of total RNA was performed on unfractionated whole blood. Donors, patients with alopecia ranging from 18 to 70 years old and judged suitable for DPC, provided samples. The receptor was isolated from a woman in her 30s with alopecia areata. Some clones in this sample may be carry-over from other donors' samples. The starting material was whole blood, obtained in connection with sensitization to the hapten diphenylcyclopropenone (DPC).

CDR3 region: CASSPLPGLLSF. The CDR3 region has the DNA TGTGCCAGCAGTCCCCTACCGGGACTACTATCCTTC. The rearrangement joins TRBV12-3 or TRBV12-4 to TRBJ2-1, with TRBD2 matching over 7 bases. CDR3 size: 12 residues.